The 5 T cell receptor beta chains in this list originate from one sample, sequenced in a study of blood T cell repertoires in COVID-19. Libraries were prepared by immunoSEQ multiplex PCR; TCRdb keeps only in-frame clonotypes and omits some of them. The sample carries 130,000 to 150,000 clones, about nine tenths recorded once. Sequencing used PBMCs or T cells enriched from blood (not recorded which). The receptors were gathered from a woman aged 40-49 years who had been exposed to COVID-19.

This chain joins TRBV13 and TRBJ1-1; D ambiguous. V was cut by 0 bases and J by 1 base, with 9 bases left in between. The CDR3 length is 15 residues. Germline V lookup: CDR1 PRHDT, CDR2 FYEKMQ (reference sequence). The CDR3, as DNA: TGTGCCAGCAGCTTAGGGTCACCCAGGAACACTGAAGCTTTCTTT. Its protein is CASSLGSPRNTEAFF.

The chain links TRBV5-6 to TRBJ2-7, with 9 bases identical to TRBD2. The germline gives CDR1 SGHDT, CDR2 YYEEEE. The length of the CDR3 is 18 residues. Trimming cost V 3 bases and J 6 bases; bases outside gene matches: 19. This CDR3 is CASSSVGRGGLFKSEQYF. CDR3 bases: TGTGCCAGCAGCTCAGTCGGGCGGGGGGGCCTGTTTAAGTCCGAGCAGTACTTC.

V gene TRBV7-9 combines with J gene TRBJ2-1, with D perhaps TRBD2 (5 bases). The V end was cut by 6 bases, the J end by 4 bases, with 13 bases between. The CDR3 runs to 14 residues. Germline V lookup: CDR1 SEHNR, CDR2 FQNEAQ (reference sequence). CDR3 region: CASRRVGGYNEQFF. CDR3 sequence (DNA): TGTGCCAGCAGAAGGGTAGGCGGGTACAATGAGCAGTTCTTC.

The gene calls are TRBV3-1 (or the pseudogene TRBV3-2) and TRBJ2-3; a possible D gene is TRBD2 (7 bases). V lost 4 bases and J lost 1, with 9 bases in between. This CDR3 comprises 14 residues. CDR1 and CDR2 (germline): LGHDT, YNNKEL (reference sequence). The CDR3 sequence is CASSLGGRTDTQYF. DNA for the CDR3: TGTGCCAGCAGCCTCGGGGGGCGCACAGATACGCAGTATTTT.

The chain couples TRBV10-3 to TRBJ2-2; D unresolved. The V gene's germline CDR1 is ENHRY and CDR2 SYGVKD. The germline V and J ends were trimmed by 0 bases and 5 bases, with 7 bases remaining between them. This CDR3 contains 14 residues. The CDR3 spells CAISESPMTGELFF. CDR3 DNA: TGTGCCATCAGTGAGTCCCCCATGACCGGGGAGCTGTTTTTT.